This T cell receptor (beta chain) was documented in a study of T cells after yellow fever vaccination. Trimming took off 6 bases at V and 2 bases at J, with 11 bases between the two ends. CDR3 length: 14 residues. Conversion of TCR transcripts into cDNA relied on 5'RACE template switching, which added a universal primer site and UMIs. TCRdb called the 5' RACE reads again in MiXCR, with one record for every CDR3 protein. Here the sample spans 250,000 or so distinct CDR3 sequences, approximately 3.6% being singletons. Notes on the study in general: Repertoires sorted by FACS could include abundant clonotypes that are contaminants from the bulk population.

Regarding this clonotype: Its target is not known.

V is TRBV12-3 or TRBV12-4 and J is TRBJ1-5; D is possibly TRBD1 (5 bases). The source material was PBMCs, sampled 15 days after the yellow fever booster vaccination. This TCR came from a man aged 18 to 29 who received the YFV17D yellow fever vaccine. CDR3 nucleotide sequence: TGTGCCAGCAGCTCCAGGGCGGGCAATCAGCCCCAGCATTTT. Amino acids: CASSSRAGNQPQHF.